A selection of T cell receptor beta chains follows, all from one sample in a study of response to subunit inactivated influenza vaccine. TCRdb itself ran the RT-PCR reads through MiXCR, one entry per CDR3 protein. The sample includes hundreds of thousands of distinct CDR3 sequences, about 25% of them seen just once. The specimen was CD4+ T cells sorted from PBMCs, collected 4 to 6 days after vaccination. Source of these receptors: a man aged 45 to 65 who received an inactivated influenza vaccine. Both conserved end residues are part of each CDR3. The order of the fields is V gene, clone size, J gene, D gene, CDR3 length, CDR3 protein, CDR3 DNA. A D gene is named only where the DNA matches it firmly. The size entry is marked missing in some rows and otherwise reads once, few, many or a size class.

>TRBV7-9|many|TRBJ2-2|-|15
CASSPRGVNTGELFF
TGTGCCAGCAGCCCACGAGGGGTAAACACCGGGGAGCTGTTTTTT
>TRBV12-3/TRBV12-4|many|TRBJ2-7|-|11
CASSLTYEQYF
TGTGCCAGCAGCTTAACCTACGAGCAGTACTTC
>TRBV6-1|few|TRBJ1-1|TRBD1|13
CASNLPGQGAAFF
TGTGCCAGCAACCTACCGGGACAGGGGGCAGCTTTCTTT
>TRBV28|-|TRBJ2-7|-|11
CASSLRRDRYF
TGTGCCAGCAGTTTGCGCAGAGACCGGTACTTC
>TRBV11-2|-|TRBJ2-1|TRBD1|16
CASSTHRGKTYNEQFF
TGTGCCAGCAGCACCCACAGGGGTAAGACCTACAATGAGCAGTTCTTC
>TRBV20-1|-|TRBJ2-5|-|11
CSARLKETQYF
TGCAGTGCTAGGCTGAAAGAGACCCAGTACTTC
>TRBV5-1|-|TRBJ2-7|TRBD2|17
CASSLVGGALSLYEQYF
TGCGCCAGCAGCTTGGTCGGGGGGGCCCTCTCTCTCTACGAGCAGTACTTC
>TRBV4-1|few|TRBJ1-2|-|16
CASSQVGALINYGYTF
TGCGCCAGCAGCCAAGTCGGGGCGCTTATTAACTATGGCTACACCTTC
>TRBV12-3/TRBV12-4|-|TRBJ2-7|TRBD2|17
CASSFSTGTSGSYEQYF
TGTGCCAGCAGTTTCTCGACTGGGACTAGCGGCTCCTACGAGCAGTACTTC
>TRBV12-3/TRBV12-4|-|TRBJ1-1|-|15
CASSFLGGGNTEAFF
TGTGCCAGCAGTTTCCTAGGGGGAGGGAACACTGAAGCTTTCTTT
>TRBV15|-|TRBJ2-7|-|13
CATSRTRANEQYF
TGTGCCACCAGCAGAACCCGCGCTAACGAGCAGTACTTC
>TRBV20-1|-|TRBJ2-2|-|15
CSARGSQLYTGELFF
TGCAGTGCTAGAGGTTCGCAGCTTTACACCGGGGAGCTGTTTTTT
>TRBV6-5|few|TRBJ2-7|TRBD1|15
CASSLPGTGSTEQYF
TGTGCCAGCAGTTTACCTGGGACAGGGTCTACCGAGCAGTACTTC
>TRBV5-1|-|TRBJ2-3|TRBD2|16
CASSRRLAPRGDTQYF
TGCGCCAGCAGCCGTAGACTAGCCCCGCGAGGAGATACGCAGTATTTT
>TRBV29-1|-|TRBJ1-1|-|13
CSVAGKRNTEAFF
TGCAGCGTTGCGGGCAAGAGAAACACTGAAGCTTTCTTT
>TRBV4-3|few|TRBJ2-1|-|14
CASSQDRQLNEQFF
TGCGCCAGCAGCCAAGATCGGCAACTTAATGAGCAGTTCTTC
>TRBV20-1|few|TRBJ1-1|-|16
CSAIRVIGGRSTEAFF
TGCAGTGCTATCAGGGTGATTGGGGGGCGCAGCACTGAAGCTTTCTTT
>TRBV12-3/TRBV12-4|few|TRBJ2-1|-|14
CASSFGVLINEQFF
TGTGCCAGCAGTTTCGGCGTACTAATAAATGAGCAGTTCTTC
>TRBV7-2|-|TRBJ2-2|TRBD2|15
CASRTGTSGTGELFF
TGTGCCAGTCGCACCGGGACTAGCGGCACCGGGGAGCTGTTTTTT
>TRBV20-1|-|TRBJ2-1|-|11
CSASPDHEQFF
TGCAGTGCTAGCCCCGACCATGAGCAGTTCTTC
>TRBV10-3|-|TRBJ2-1|TRBD2|14
CAISSSGGYNEQFF
TGTGCCATCAGCTCTAGCGGGGGTTACAATGAGCAGTTCTTC
>TRBV5-4|-|TRBJ2-5|TRBD1|14
CASSDGQAKETQYF
TGTGCCAGCAGCGACGGACAGGCAAAAGAGACCCAGTACTTC
>TRBV6-1|many|TRBJ2-1|-|15
CASTEMAGSYNEQFF
TGTGCCAGCACCGAAATGGCGGGCTCCTACAATGAGCAGTTCTTC
>TRBV5-1|once|TRBJ2-7|TRBD1|15
CASSPRDRGTYEQYF
TGCGCCAGCAGCCCGAGGGACAGGGGGACCTACGAGCAGTACTTC
>TRBV12-3/TRBV12-4|many|TRBJ1-6|-|16
CASRGRRAQNNSPLHF
TGTGCCAGCAGGGGACGCCGGGCCCAGAATAATTCACCCCTCCACTTT
>TRBV20-1|-|TRBJ2-3|-|12
CRGTASTDTQYF
TGCAGGGGGACGGCTAGCACAGATACGCAGTATTTT
>TRBV6-1|-|TRBJ1-1|TRBD1|15
CASSGPGTGYTEAFF
TGTGCCAGCAGTGGCCCCGGGACAGGGTACACTGAAGCTTTCTTT
>TRBV11-2|few|TRBJ2-1|TRBD1|20
CASSLVRWGTGQSSYNEQFF
TGTGCCAGCAGCTTAGTTCGCTGGGGGACAGGGCAGTCCTCCTACAATGAGCAGTTCTTC
>TRBV4-2|many|TRBJ2-1|-|15
CASSQDPASVYEQFF
TGTGCCAGCAGCCAAGATCCGGCTAGCGTCTATGAGCAGTTCTTC
>TRBV3-1|-|TRBJ1-1|-|13
CASSQLGGTEAFF
TGTGCCAGCAGCCAACTAGGGGGAACTGAAGCTTTCTTT
>TRBV12-3/TRBV12-4|few|TRBJ2-3|-|12
CASSPVTDTQYF
TGTGCCAGCAGTCCAGTCACAGATACGCAGTATTTT
>TRBV5-1|few|TRBJ2-7|-|13
CASSLEGTYEQYF
TGCGCCAGCAGCTTGGAGGGCACCTACGAGCAGTACTTC
>TRBV20-1|-|TRBJ2-1|-|17
CCARGVAALKTYNEQFF
TGCTGTGCTAGAGGCGTAGCGGCCTTAAAAACCTACAATGAGCAGTTCTTC
>TRBV7-9|-|TRBJ1-1|-|14
CASSLDRTNTEAFF
TGTGCCAGCAGCTTAGACAGAACTAACACTGAAGCTTTCTTT
>TRBV4-3|few|TRBJ2-1|TRBD1|17
CASSQEGGINSYNEQFF
TGCGCCAGCAGCCAAGAAGGGGGCATCAACTCCTACAATGAGCAGTTCTTC